The 14 T cell receptor beta chains below come from one sample, sequenced in a study of blood T cell repertoires in COVID-19 (dated by TCRdb to the early 2020s). To prepare the library, the immunoSEQ multiplex PCR assay was applied. TCRdb obtained this table from immuneACCESS and retained in-frame rearrangements with V and J assigned. These tables miss some clones; where compared with another copy, unresolved V genes account for less than half of the shortfall, and the remainder is unexplained. The table for this sample lists more than 400,000 clones; roughly 88% of them were counted only once. About 3% of the sample belongs to the ten largest clones. Sequencing used peripheral blood. These receptors were collected from a human donor in a cohort sampled during active COVID-19.

The chain links TRBV19 to TRBJ1-6, with TRBD1 as a possible D gene (6 bases). Trimming stripped 6 bases from V and 7 bases from J, with 16 bases between. Germline-derived CDR1 and CDR2 are LNHDA and SQIVND (reference sequence). The CDR3 runs 15 residues. Here the CDR3 reads CASSSLQGKNSPLHF. Written as DNA, the CDR3 is TGTGCCAGTAGCTCCTTACAGGGTAAGAATTCACCCCTCCACTTT. The whole variable domain, filled in from reference TRBV19 and TRBJ1-6, reads DGGITQSPKYLFRKEGQNVTLSCEQNLNHDAMYWYRQDPGQGLRLIYYSQIVNDFQKGDIAEGYSVSREKKESFPLTVTSAQKNPTAFYLCASSSLQGKNSPLHFGNGTRLTVT.

The sample holds one count of this clone. V usage is TRBV19 and J usage is TRBJ1-2; D unresolved. Trimming pared 6 bases from V and 4 bases from J, leaving 12 bases between. The length of the CDR3 is 13 residues. Germline loops: CDR1 LNHDA, CDR2 SQIVND (reference sequence). CDR3 residues: CASSPGYGYGYTF. CDR3 bases: TGTGCCAGTAGCCCCGGGTACGGCTATGGCTACACCTTC.

This chain connects TRBV5-1 to TRBJ2-1; TRBD1 agrees at 7 bases. Germline CDR1 is SGHRS and CDR2 is YFSETQ. With V trimmed by 1 base and J by 1 base, 2 bases remained unmatched. The CDR3 covers 15 residues. The CDR3 sequence: CASSLKQGSYNEQFF. The CDR3 DNA sequence: TGCGCCAGCAGCTTGAAACAGGGGTCCTACAATGAGCAGTTCTTC.

The chain recombines TRBV27 with TRBJ2-1; D perhaps matches TRBD2 (6 bases). Germline assignment: CDR1 MNHEY and CDR2 SMNVEV (reference sequence). Trimming removed 0 bases at V and 4 bases at J, with 10 bases between. This CDR3 is 15 amino acids long. The DNA of the CDR3 is TGTGCCAGCAGTTTATCTAGCGGCTCATACAATGAGCAGTTCTTC. This translates into CASSLSSGSYNEQFF.

With respect to this clone: The sample carries other DNA sequences with the same CDR3. The chain uses TRBV29-1 and TRBJ1-1, with D unresolved. Trimming cost V 3 bases and J 1 base, with 3 bases left between them. This CDR3 region has 11 residues. CDR1 and CDR2 from the germline V gene are SQVTM and ANQGSEA. The CDR3 region is CSVDRNTEAFF. The CDR3 DNA is TGCAGCGTTGACAGGAACACTGAAGCTTTCTTT.

This clone has just one count. The chain couples TRBV19 to TRBJ1-1, with TRBD1 matching 7 bases. The ends lost 4 bases at V and 11 bases at J; junction bases unmatched: 13. The CDR3 has 14 amino acids. Looked up from germline, CDR1 is LNHDA and CDR2 is SQIVND (reference sequence). The CDR3 reads CASSTQGVEVGAFF. CDR3 sequence (DNA): TGTGCCAGTAGTACCCAGGGGGTCGAGGTTGGGGCTTTCTTT.

The V call is TRBV2, the J call TRBJ1-1; the D gene is possibly TRBD1 (6 bases). The V gene's germline CDR1 is SNHLY and CDR2 FYNNEI. This CDR3 has 14 amino acids. Trimming removed 5 bases from V and 1 base from J, with 11 bases in between. The CDR3 protein is CASSWRTENTEAFF. The CDR3 bases are TGTGCCAGCAGTTGGAGGACAGAGAACACTGAAGCTTTCTTT.

The gene calls are TRBV11-2 and TRBJ2-7; TRBD1 matches 8 bases. Germline lookup yields CDR1 SGHAT and CDR2 FQNNGV. CDR3 size: 16 residues. V lost 0 bases and J lost 2; bases outside the gene matches: 6. Here the CDR3 DNA reads TGTGCCAGCAGCTTAGAGGTTATACAGGGGGCCTACGAGCAGTACTTC. Translation: CASSLEVIQGAYEQYF.

The genes are TRBV27 and TRBJ2-5; D is possibly TRBD2 (5 bases). This CDR3 has 14 residues. V lost 5 bases, J lost 5 bases, and 15 bases lay in between. Germline CDR1 reads MNHEY; CDR2 reads SMNVEV (reference sequence). The DNA for the CDR3 is TGTGCCAGCAGTCCCCCCGGTAGGAGGGAGACCCAGTACTTC. This encodes CASSPPGRRETQYF.

The rearrangement links TRBV27 to TRBJ2-7; TRBD1 matches 9 bases. V gave up 5 bases and J gave up 4 bases; unmatched junction bases: 9. This CDR3 has 15 amino acids. Germline CDR1 reads MNHEY; CDR2 reads SMNVEV (reference sequence). CDR3 loop: CASSRTGTGWYEQYF. DNA of the CDR3: TGTGCCAGCAGTCGGACAGGGACAGGGTGGTACGAGCAGTACTTC.

V is TRBV30 and J is TRBJ2-7; D is perhaps TRBD2 (5 bases). CDR1 is GTSNPN, CDR2 SVGIG, per germline (reference sequence). The CDR3 is 14 residues long. V was pared by 3 bases and J by 3 bases, with 15 bases between. The CDR3 spells CAWSPPPTSYEQYF. The CDR3 coding sequence is TGTGCCTGGAGCCCCCCCCCTACTAGCTACGAGCAGTACTTC. The variable domain in full, with the rest retrieved from reference TRBV30 and TRBJ2-7, is SQTIHQWPATLVQPVGSPLSLECTVEGTSNPNLYWYRQAAGRGLQLLFYSVGIGQISSEVPQNLSASRPQDRQFILSSKKLLLSDSGFYLCAWSPPPTSYEQYFGPGTRLTVT.

This clone was observed many times. The rearrangement links TRBV2 to TRBJ2-4; tentatively, D is TRBD2 (6 bases). Looked up from germline, CDR1 is SNHLY and CDR2 is FYNNEI. The CDR3 has 18 amino acids. The ends were cut back, 1 base at V and 3 bases at J, with 19 bases in the middle. The CDR3 DNA reads as TGTGCCAGCAGTGAAGGCGTCTTACCGGGAGCCCGCAAAAACATTCAGTACTTC. Its protein product is CASSEGVLPGARKNIQYF.

V gene TRBV10-3 combines with J gene TRBJ2-1, with 13 bases lining up with TRBD2. V dropped 4 bases and J dropped 0; count of bases not matched to a gene: 0. The germline CDR1 and CDR2 sequences are ENHRY and SYGVKD. This CDR3 is 16 amino acids long. The CDR3 sequence is CAISGTSGSSYNEQFF. The CDR3 region has the DNA TGTGCCATCAGTGGGACTAGCGGGAGCTCCTACAATGAGCAGTTCTTC.

The chain joins TRBV6-5 to TRBJ2-1; D is possibly TRBD2 (6 bases). This CDR3 comprises 14 residues. V was clipped by 7 bases and J by 9 bases, with 19 bases between them. CDR1 is MNHEY, CDR2 SVGAGI, per germline. This CDR3 reads CASTVPGLRGEQFF. CDR3 nucleotide sequence: TGTGCCAGCACCGTACCGGGACTCCGGGGTGAGCAGTTCTTC.